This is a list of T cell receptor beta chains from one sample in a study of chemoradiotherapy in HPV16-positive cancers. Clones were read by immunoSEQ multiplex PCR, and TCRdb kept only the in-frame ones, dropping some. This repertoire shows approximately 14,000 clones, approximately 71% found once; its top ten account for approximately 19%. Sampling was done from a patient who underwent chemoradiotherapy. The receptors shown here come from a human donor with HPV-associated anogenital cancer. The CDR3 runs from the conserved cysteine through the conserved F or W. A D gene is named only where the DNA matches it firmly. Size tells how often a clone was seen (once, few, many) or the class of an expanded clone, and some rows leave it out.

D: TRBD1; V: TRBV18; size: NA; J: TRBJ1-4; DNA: TGTGCCAGCTCACCGAGGACAGGCTCGGATGAAAAACTGTTTTTT; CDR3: CASSPRTGSDEKLFF
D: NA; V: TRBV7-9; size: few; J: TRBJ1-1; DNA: TGTGCCAGCAGCTTAGGGGGGAGCACTGAAGCTTTCTTT; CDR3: CASSLGGSTEAFF
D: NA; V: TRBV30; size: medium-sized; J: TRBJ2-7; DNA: TGTGCCTGGAGTCGGGCTAGCGCGGGCGAGCAGTACTTC; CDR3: CAWSRASAGEQYF
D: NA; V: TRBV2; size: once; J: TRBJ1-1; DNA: TGTGCCAGCGGAGGTGAGAGGAACACTGAAGCTTTCTTT; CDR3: CASGGERNTEAFF
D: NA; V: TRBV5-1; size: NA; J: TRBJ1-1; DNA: TGCGCCAGCAGCTTGGAGGGGCGCGTTACTGAAGCTTTCTTT; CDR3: CASSLEGRVTEAFF
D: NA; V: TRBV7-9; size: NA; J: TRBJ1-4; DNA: TGTGCCAGCAGCTCACCAGAGGCCCGAACAACTAATGAAAAACTGTTTTTT; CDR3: CASSSPEARTTNEKLFF
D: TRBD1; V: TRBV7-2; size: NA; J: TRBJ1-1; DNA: TGTGCCAGCAGCTCTCTCAAACTGACAGGGGGCACTGAAGCTTTCTTT; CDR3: CASSSLKLTGGTEAFF
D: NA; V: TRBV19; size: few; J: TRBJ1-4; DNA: TGTGCCAGTAGTATTCTGGGCAGGGGTGAAAAACTGTTTTTT; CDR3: CASSILGRGEKLFF
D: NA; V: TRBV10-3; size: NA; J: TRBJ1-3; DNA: TGTGCCATCCGTGGGGCGGGCTCTGGAAACACCATATATTTT; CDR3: CAIRGAGSGNTIYF
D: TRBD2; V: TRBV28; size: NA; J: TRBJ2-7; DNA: TGTGCCAGCAGTCCCGGGGGGGGAGGTTACGAGCAGTACTTC; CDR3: CASSPGGGGYEQYF
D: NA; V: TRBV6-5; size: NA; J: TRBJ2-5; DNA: TGTGCCAGAAGTTATACAGAGACCCAGTACTTC; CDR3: CARSYTETQYF
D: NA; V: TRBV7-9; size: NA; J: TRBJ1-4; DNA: TGTGCCAGCAGCGACCAAACAGGGTTCCGTAACGAAAAACTGTTTTTT; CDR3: CASSDQTGFRNEKLFF